Sequencing of this TCR beta chain was carried out in a study of radiation and T cells in renal cell carcinoma. Regarding the study as a whole: Pretreatment tumor biopsies were lacking, so baseline clonotypes are unknown.

Profiling relied on immunoSEQ multiplex PCR, and the TCRdb table lists in-frame clones only, not all of them. The top ten hold 4.5% to 7% of the sample, which has about 78,000 clones, about 88% seen once. With 1 base removed from V and 5 bases from J, the gap between germline ends came to 11 bases. This CDR3 has 14 amino acids. CDR1 and CDR2 from the germline V gene are MNHEY and SMNVEV (reference sequence). The time point here: blood 4 weeks post-SBRT, at nephrectomy. Treatment: 15 Gy SBRT to primary tumor, nephrectomy 4 weeks later. Nephrectomy followed 15 Gy stereotactic body radiation by 4 weeks. Details on this clone: The antigen is unknown.

The source was blood, collected from a patient whose treatment included radiotherapy and nephrectomy. The gene calls are TRBV27 and TRBJ1-1; a possible D gene is TRBD1 (6 bases). This clonotype was sampled from a woman in her seventies with renal cell carcinoma. CDR3 residues: CASSLYGGGTEAFF. The CDR3 region has the DNA TGTGCCAGCAGTTTATATGGGGGCGGAACTGAAGCTTTCTTT.